These 25 T cell receptor beta chains were all obtained from the same sample, sequenced in a study of CD8+CD57+ T cells in acquired aplastic anemia. Template material for TCR beta VDJ and CDR3 profiling consisted of genomic DNA. TCRdb analysed the reads with MiXCR anew, one entry per CDR3 protein. The table includes some 180,000 distinct CDR3 sequences, about 47% detected once. What was sequenced was sorted CD4+, CD8+, or CD8+CD57+ T cells (not recorded which) from PBMCs. Every receptor here comes from a human donor in good health.

Points on this clonotype: Possible read error: a much larger clone is one base away. This chain links TRBV10-3 with TRBJ1-2; unclear D gene. This CDR3 region has 13 residues. Germline V gives CDR1 ENHRY, CDR2 SYGVKD. V was cut by 3 bases and J by 6 bases, with 11 bases left in between. The CDR3 DNA reads as TGTGCCATCAGTGAATGGGCAGAGGATGGCTACACCTTC. Amino acid sequence: CAISEWAEDGYTF.

This clonotype was detected ten times or more. The chain has TRBV5-1 and TRBJ2-7, with D possibly TRBD1 on 7 matching bases. Germline CDR1 and CDR2: SGHRS and YFSETQ. This CDR3 spans 16 amino acids. The V and J ends lost 0 bases and 2 bases respectively, with 15 bases between them. CDR3 coding DNA: TGCGCCAGCAGCTTGGCCGGCAGGGGGGTAACCTACGAGCAGTACTTC. Encoded protein: CASSLAGRGVTYEQYF.

This clonotype appeared many times. The V gene is TRBV20-1, the J gene TRBJ1-2; TRBD1 matches 7 bases. Trimming removed 4 bases from V and 3 bases from J; junction bases left unmatched: 2. The CDR3 is 12 amino acids. Germline-derived CDR1 and CDR2 are DFQATT and SNEGSKA (reference sequence). As DNA, the CDR3 is TGCAGTGCTAATACAGGGGACTATGGCTACACCTTC. This gives the protein CSANTGDYGYTF.

The chain combines TRBV19 with TRBJ2-7; the D gene is possibly TRBD2 (7 bases). The CDR3 spans 15 residues. The V gene's germline CDR1 is LNHDA and CDR2 SQIVND (reference sequence). V was clipped by 1 base and J by 3 bases, with 13 bases between them. The CDR3 here is CASSIAWGGGYEQYF. CDR3 DNA: TGTGCCAGTAGTATAGCCTGGGGGGGCGGCTACGAGCAGTACTTC.

V gene TRBV18 combines with J gene TRBJ1-1; 11 bases align to TRBD1. Germline V gene sequence: CDR1 KGHSH, CDR2 LQKENI. V was pared by 3 bases and J by 5 bases, with 8 bases of the junction left unmatched. CDR3 length: 16 amino acids. This CDR3 reads CASSPGQGDRSTEAFF. CDR3 coding DNA: TGTGCCAGCTCACCGGGACAGGGGGATAGGTCGACTGAAGCTTTCTTT.

The J gene is TRBJ2-1, the V gene TRBV11-2, with D tentatively TRBD2 (7 bases). Germline CDR1 SGHAT, CDR2 FQNNGV. The V gene lost 1 base and the J gene lost 7 bases, with 17 bases spanning the gap. This CDR3 is built from 16 residues. The CDR3 coding sequence is TGTGCCAGCAGCTTAGTATGGGGGGGCGGTAGGAATGAGCAGTTCTTC. Encoded protein: CASSLVWGGGRNEQFF.

The chain has TRBV6-1 and TRBJ1-6, with unresolved D. Germline loops: CDR1 MNHNS, CDR2 SASEGT. V was shortened by 7 bases and J by 7 bases, with 14 bases between the two germline ends. The CDR3 extends over 14 amino acids. The CDR3 is CASTPTEANSPLHF. The CDR3 DNA follows: TGTGCCAGCACACCTACAGAGGCCAATTCACCCCTCCACTTT.

Ten or more counts support this clonotype. This chain joins TRBV29-1 and TRBJ2-1; D possibly corresponds to TRBD2 (7 bases). Germline CDR1 is SQVTM and CDR2 is ANQGSEA. Trimming removed 8 bases from V and 9 bases from J, with 32 bases in between. The CDR3 has 17 residues. The DNA for the CDR3 is TGCAGCTTCAAATCGGGGGGAGGGGGAAATAGTCGGGCTGAGCAGTTCTTC. This encodes CSFKSGGGGNSRAEQFF.

This clonotype was seen at least ten times. V gene TRBV25-1 combines with J gene TRBJ1-2; D perhaps matches TRBD1 (6 bases). The germline V gene encodes CDR1 MGHDK and CDR2 SYGVNS. V was shortened by 8 bases and J by 4 bases, with 14 bases between the two germline ends. The CDR3 length is 13 residues. This CDR3 reads CASWGGRGYGYTF. As DNA, the CDR3 is TGTGCCAGCTGGGGGGGGCGAGGCTATGGCTACACCTTC.

This chain uses TRBV15 with TRBJ1-6; maybe TRBD1 (5 bases). Germline loops: CDR1 LNHNV, CDR2 YYDKDF (reference sequence). CDR3 length: 14 amino acids. V lost 3 bases to trimming and J lost 9 bases, with 12 bases between them. CDR3 sequence: CATSRGGDASPLHF. CDR3 DNA: TGTGCCACCAGCAGGGGGGGGGATGCTTCACCCCTCCACTTT. The complete variable domain, with remaining parts taken from reference TRBV15 and TRBJ1-6, reads DAMVIQNPRYQVTQFGKPVTLSCSQTLNHNVMYWYQQKSSQAPKLLFHYYDKDFNNEADTPDNFQSRRPNTSFCFLDIRSPGLGDTAMYLCATSRGGDASPLHFGNGTRLTVT.

This CDR3 is CSAKWICGRASYNEQFF. The CDR3 DNA follows: TGCAGTGCTAAATGGATCTGCGGGAGGGCTTCCTACAATGAGCAGTTCTTC. The rearrangement joins TRBV20-1 to TRBJ2-1; 9 bases agree with TRBD2. V lost 4 bases to trimming and J lost 1 base; unmatched junction nucleotides: 11. CDR3 length equals 17 residues. Germline V CDR1 and CDR2: DFQATT, SNEGSKA (reference sequence).

The chain uses TRBV28 and TRBJ1-1; 7 bases map to TRBD1. With V trimmed by 4 bases and J by 4 bases, 12 bases remained unmatched. Germline loops: CDR1 MDHEN, CDR2 SYDVKM. There are 16 residues in the CDR3. CDR3 nucleotide sequence: TGTGCCAGCAGTTCCTTCCGGACAGGTCGGATCACTGAAGCTTTCTTT. It specifies CASSSFRTGRITEAFF.

This clonotype was seen more than once but under ten times. The gene calls are TRBV6-1 and TRBJ2-3; D possibly corresponds to TRBD2 (6 bases). The germline CDR1 and CDR2 sequences are MNHNS and SASEGT. Deletions cut 1 base from V and 3 bases from J, with 11 bases between. The CDR3 runs to 15 residues. The CDR3 reads CASSEGRENTDTQYF. The CDR3 DNA is TGTGCCAGCAGTGAAGGCCGGGAGAATACAGATACGCAGTATTTT.

This clonotype was recorded at least ten times. DNA of the CDR3: TGCAGTGCTAGTGGGGGCAGGGGGCTGTTTCAGCCCCAGCATTTT. Protein sequence: CSASGGRGLFQPQHF. V and J are TRBV20-1 and TRBJ1-5; 8 bases match TRBD1. Germline V gene sequence: CDR1 DFQATT, CDR2 SNEGSKA (reference sequence). V dropped 3 bases and J dropped 6; count of bases not matched to a gene: 10. This CDR3 comprises 15 residues.

The CDR3 sequence: CASSVEPGRLYEQYF. The CDR3 DNA sequence: TGTGCCAGCAGCGTAGAGCCGGGACGACTCTACGAGCAGTACTTC. This chain connects TRBV9 to TRBJ2-7; possibly TRBD1 or TRBD2 for D (5 bases each). Germline CDR1 reads SGDLS; CDR2 reads YYNGEE. Trimming pared 0 bases from V and 3 bases from J, leaving 13 bases between. The CDR3 length is 15 residues.

The rearrangement links TRBV12-3 or TRBV12-4 to TRBJ2-7, with 9 positions matching TRBD1. The length of the CDR3 is 15 residues. The J segment lost 1 base and the V segment lost 7 bases, leaving 8 bases of the junction unmatched. In DNA form, the CDR3 reads TGTGCCAGCACCTCCGGGACAGGGTCTTCCTACGAGCAGTACTTC. It translates to CASTSGTGSSYEQYF.

This clonotype was recorded at least ten times. The V call is TRBV5-1, the J call TRBJ2-7; D might be TRBD2 (6 bases). This CDR3 is built from 13 residues. The germline V gene has CDR1 SGHRS and CDR2 YFSETQ. Trimming cost V 3 bases and J 3 bases, with 10 bases left between them. The CDR3 DNA sequence: TGCGCCAGCAGCTCGACCGGGAGCTACGAGCAGTACTTC. It encodes CASSSTGSYEQYF.

This clonotype has only a few counts. The rearrangement links TRBV29-1 to TRBJ1-1, with D unresolved. This CDR3 comprises 15 residues. The ends were cut back, 2 bases at V and 0 bases at J, with 13 bases in the middle. Per germline, CDR1 SQVTM and CDR2 ANQGSEA. The CDR3 DNA sequence: TGCAGCGTTGAACAGACACAAAGGATGAACACTGAAGCTTTCTTT. Translating gives CSVEQTQRMNTEAFF.

The V gene is TRBV2, the J gene TRBJ2-7; D unclear. The V end was cut by 3 bases, the J end by 0 bases, with 9 bases between. The V gene's germline CDR1 is SNHLY and CDR2 FYNNEI. CDR3 length equals 14 residues. The DNA for the CDR3 is TGTGCCAGCAGTGACGGACGCATCTCCTACGAGCAGTACTTC. As protein: CASSDGRISYEQYF. Together with reference TRBV2 and TRBJ2-7, the CDR3 gives the full variable domain: EPEVTQTPSHQVTQMGQEVILRCVPISNHLYFYWYRQILGQKVEFLVSFYNNEISEKSEIFDDQFSVERPDGSNFTLKIRSTKLEDSAMYFCASSDGRISYEQYFGPGTRLTVT.

The gene calls are TRBV15 and TRBJ1-1; 9 bases map to TRBD1. Germline V gene lookup returns CDR1 LNHNV and CDR2 YYDKDF (reference sequence). There are 17 residues in the CDR3. Losses at the gene ends were 3 bases for V and 3 bases for J; bases not matched to a gene: 11. Here the CDR3 DNA reads TGTGCCACCAGCAGGGACAGGGGAGGCCGGTTGGACACTGAAGCTTTCTTT. This sequence encodes CATSRDRGGRLDTEAFF. The full variable domain, its missing parts supplied by reference TRBV15 and TRBJ1-1, is DAMVIQNPRYQVTQFGKPVTLSCSQTLNHNVMYWYQQKSSQAPKLLFHYYDKDFNNEADTPDNFQSRRPNTSFCFLDIRSPGLGDTAMYLCATSRDRGGRLDTEAFFGQGTRLTVV.

CDR3 residues: CASTRGLNEKLFF. CDR3 DNA sequence: TGTGCCAGCACCCGGGGCCTTAATGAAAAACTGTTTTTT. The chain combines TRBV2 with TRBJ1-4, with D tentatively TRBD1 (5 bases). The CDR3 covers 13 residues. V lost 7 bases and J 4 bases, leaving 10 bases between the germline ends. Germline-derived CDR1 and CDR2 are SNHLY and FYNNEI.

Note on this clonotype: Without the conserved terminal phenylalanine or tryptophan, this CDR3 likely stems from a read error. The chain couples TRBV19 to TRBJ1-1, with TRBD1 matching over 9 bases. CDR1 is LNHDA, CDR2 SQIVND, per germline (reference sequence). CDR3 size: 15 residues. The chain's CDR3 is CASSIQWTGDTGAFL. The CDR3 bases are TGTGCCAGTAGTATTCAGTGGACAGGGGACACTGGAGCTTTCCTT.

This clonotype was seen many times. V is TRBV6-1 and J is TRBJ2-7; TRBD1 is a possible D gene (5 bases). The germline V gene encodes CDR1 MNHNS and CDR2 SASEGT. Trimming removed 5 bases from V and 1 base from J, with 12 bases in between. This CDR3 spans 14 amino acids. CDR3 DNA: TGTGCCAGCAGTCGGCAGGGATTTTCCTACGAGCAGTACTTC. It yields the protein CASSRQGFSYEQYF.

There are many counts of this clonotype. The rearrangement uses TRBV20-1 and TRBJ2-2; 12 bases line up with TRBD2. CDR1 and CDR2 from the germline V gene are DFQATT and SNEGSKA (reference sequence). Losses at the gene ends were 1 base for V and 4 bases for J; bases not matched to a gene: 4. The CDR3 spans 16 residues. CDR3 protein: CSARVVTSGSTGELFF. Here the CDR3 DNA reads TGCAGTGCTAGAGTGGTGACTAGCGGGAGCACCGGGGAGCTGTTTTTT.

At least ten counts were recorded for this clonotype. The V call is TRBV12-3 or TRBV12-4, the J call TRBJ1-1, with TRBD1 as a possible D gene (6 bases). Trimming stripped 5 bases from V and 5 bases from J, with 15 bases between. This CDR3 spans 14 amino acids. CDR3 nucleotides: TGTGCCAGCAGTCATTCACAGGGAGGGACTGAAGCTTTCTTT. Amino acids: CASSHSQGGTEAFF.